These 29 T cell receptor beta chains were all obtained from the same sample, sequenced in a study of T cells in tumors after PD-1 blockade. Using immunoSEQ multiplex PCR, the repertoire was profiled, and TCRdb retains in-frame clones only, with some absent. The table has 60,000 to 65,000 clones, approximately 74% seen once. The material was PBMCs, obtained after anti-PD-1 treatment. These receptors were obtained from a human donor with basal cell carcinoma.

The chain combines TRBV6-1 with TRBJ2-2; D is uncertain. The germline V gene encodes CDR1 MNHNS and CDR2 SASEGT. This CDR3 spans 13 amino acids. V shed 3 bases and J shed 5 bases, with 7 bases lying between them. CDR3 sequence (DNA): TGTGCCAGCAGTGACCAGCCAACCGGGGAGCTGTTTTTT. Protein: CASSDQPTGELFF.

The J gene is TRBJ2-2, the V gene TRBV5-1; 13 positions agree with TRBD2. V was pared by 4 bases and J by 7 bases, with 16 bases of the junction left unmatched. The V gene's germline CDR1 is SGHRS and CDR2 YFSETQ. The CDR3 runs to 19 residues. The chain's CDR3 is CASSNLAPGTSGDYGELFF. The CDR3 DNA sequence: TGCGCCAGCAGCAACTTGGCCCCCGGGACTAGCGGGGATTACGGGGAGCTGTTTTTT.

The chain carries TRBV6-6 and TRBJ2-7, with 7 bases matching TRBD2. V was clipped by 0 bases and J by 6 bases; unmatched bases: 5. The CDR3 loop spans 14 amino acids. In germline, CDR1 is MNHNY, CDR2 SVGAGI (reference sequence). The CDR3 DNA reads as TGTGCCAGCAGTTACTCTGGGACTAATTTCGAGCAGTACTTC. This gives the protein CASSYSGTNFEQYF.

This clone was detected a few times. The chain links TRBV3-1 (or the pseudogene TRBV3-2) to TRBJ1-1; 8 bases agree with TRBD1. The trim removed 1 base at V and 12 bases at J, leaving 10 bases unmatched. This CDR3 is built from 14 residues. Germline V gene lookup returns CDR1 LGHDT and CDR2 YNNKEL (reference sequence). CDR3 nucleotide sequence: TGTGCCAGCAGCCAAGGGCTATACGACAGGGGTACTTTCTTT. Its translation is CASSQGLYDRGTFF.

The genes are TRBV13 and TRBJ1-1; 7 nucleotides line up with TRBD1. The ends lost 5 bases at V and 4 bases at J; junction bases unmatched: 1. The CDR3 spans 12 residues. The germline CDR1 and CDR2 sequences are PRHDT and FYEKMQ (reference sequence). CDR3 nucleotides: TGTGCCAGCAGCCCAGGGGGCACTGAAGCTTTCTTT. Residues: CASSPGGTEAFF.

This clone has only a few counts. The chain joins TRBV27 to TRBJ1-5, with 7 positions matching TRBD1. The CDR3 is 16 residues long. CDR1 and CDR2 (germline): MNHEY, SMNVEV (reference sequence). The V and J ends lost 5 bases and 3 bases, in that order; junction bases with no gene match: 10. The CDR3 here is CASSPLRGQINQPQHF. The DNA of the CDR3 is TGTGCCAGCAGTCCACTGAGGGGACAGATCAATCAGCCCCAGCATTTT.

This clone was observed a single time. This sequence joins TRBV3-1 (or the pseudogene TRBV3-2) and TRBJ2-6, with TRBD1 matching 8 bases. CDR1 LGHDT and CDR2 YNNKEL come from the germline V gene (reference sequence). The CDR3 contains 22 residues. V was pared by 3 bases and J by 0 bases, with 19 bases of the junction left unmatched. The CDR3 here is CASSHPHYLQETGASGANVLTF. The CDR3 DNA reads TGTGCCAGCAGCCACCCTCATTACCTTCAGGAGACAGGGGCCTCTGGGGCCAACGTCCTGACTTTC.

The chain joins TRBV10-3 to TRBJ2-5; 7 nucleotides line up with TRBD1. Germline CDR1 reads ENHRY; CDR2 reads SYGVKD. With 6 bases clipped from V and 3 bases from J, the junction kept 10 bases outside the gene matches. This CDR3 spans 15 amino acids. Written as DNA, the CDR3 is TGTGCCATCAGATCCGACAGGGATGGTAAAGAGACCCAGTACTTC. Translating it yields CAIRSDRDGKETQYF.

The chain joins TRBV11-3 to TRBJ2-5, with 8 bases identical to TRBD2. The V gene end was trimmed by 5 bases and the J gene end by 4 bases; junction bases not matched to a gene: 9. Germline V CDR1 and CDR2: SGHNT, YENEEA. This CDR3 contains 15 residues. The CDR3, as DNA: TGTGCCAGCAGCCGCGGGGGGTCCGGGAGAGAGACCCAGTACTTC. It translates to CASSRGGSGRETQYF.

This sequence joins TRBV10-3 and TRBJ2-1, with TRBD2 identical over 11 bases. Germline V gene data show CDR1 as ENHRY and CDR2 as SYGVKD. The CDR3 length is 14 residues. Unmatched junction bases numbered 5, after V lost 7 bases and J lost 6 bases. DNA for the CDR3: TGTGCCATCATGGGGACTAGCGGAACCAATGAGCAGTTCTTC. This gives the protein CAIMGTSGTNEQFF.

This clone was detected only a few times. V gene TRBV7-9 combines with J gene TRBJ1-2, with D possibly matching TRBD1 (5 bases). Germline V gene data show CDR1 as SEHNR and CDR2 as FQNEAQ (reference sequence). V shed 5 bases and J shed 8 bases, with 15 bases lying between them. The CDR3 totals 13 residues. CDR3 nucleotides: TGTGCCAGCAGCCCGCTGGGGGTATTAGGCTACACCTTC. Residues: CASSPLGVLGYTF.

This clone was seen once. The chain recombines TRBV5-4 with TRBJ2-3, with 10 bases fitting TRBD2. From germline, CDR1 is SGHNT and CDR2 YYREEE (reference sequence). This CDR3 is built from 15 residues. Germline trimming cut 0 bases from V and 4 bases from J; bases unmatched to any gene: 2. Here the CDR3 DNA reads TGTGCCAGCAGCTTGGGGAGCGGGGGGGCAGATACGCAGTATTTT. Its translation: CASSLGSGGADTQYF.

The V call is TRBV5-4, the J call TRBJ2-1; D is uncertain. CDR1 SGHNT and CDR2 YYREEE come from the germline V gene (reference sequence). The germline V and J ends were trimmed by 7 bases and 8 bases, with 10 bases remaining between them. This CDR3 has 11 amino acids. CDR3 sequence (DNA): TGTGCCAGCGCCAGGAGCCATGAGCAGTTCTTC. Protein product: CASARSHEQFF.

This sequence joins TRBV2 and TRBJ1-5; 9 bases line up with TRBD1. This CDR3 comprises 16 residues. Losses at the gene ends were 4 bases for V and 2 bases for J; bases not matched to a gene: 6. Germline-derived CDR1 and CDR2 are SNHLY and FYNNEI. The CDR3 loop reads CASSGQTGGGNQPQHF. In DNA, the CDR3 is TGTGCCAGCAGTGGTCAGACAGGGGGTGGCAATCAGCCCCAGCATTTT.

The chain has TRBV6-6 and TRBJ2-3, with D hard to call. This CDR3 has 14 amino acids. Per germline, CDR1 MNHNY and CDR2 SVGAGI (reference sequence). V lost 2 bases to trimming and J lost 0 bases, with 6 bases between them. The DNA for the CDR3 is TGTGCCAGCAGTTACAAAGGGAGCACAGATACGCAGTATTTT. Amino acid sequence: CASSYKGSTDTQYF.

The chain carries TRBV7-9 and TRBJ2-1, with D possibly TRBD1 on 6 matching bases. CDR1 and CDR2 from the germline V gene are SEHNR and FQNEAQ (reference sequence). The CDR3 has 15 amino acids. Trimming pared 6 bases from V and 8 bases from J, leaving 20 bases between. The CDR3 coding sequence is TGTGCCAGCAGAAAGTCAGGGGCCCTTGTGGATGAGCAGTTCTTC. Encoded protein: CASRKSGALVDEQFF.

CDR3 loop: CASSPPAGEGEQYF. The DNA for the CDR3 is TGTGCCAGCTCACCCCCTGCGGGGGAGGGCGAGCAGTACTTC. This chain connects TRBV18 to TRBJ2-7; TRBD2 matches 7 bases. CDR3 length: 14 residues. V lost 3 bases, J lost 6 bases, and 8 bases stayed unmatched. Germline CDR1 and CDR2: KGHSH and LQKENI.

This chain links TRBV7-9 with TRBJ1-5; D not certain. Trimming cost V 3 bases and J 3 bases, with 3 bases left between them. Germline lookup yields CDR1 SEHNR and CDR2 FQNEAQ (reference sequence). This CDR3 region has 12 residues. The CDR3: CASSLDNQPQHF. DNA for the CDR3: TGTGCCAGCAGCTTGGACAATCAGCCCCAGCATTTT. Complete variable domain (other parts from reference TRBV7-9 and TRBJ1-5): DTGVSQNPRHKITKRGQNVTFRCDPISEHNRLYWYRQTLGQGPEFLTYFQNEAQLEKSRLLSDRFSAERPKGSFSTLEIQRTEQGDSAMYLCASSLDNQPQHFGDGTRLSIL.

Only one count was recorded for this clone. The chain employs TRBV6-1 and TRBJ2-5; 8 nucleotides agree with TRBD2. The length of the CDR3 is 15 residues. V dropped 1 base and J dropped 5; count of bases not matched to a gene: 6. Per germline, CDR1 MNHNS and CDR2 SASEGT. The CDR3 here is CASSEGGAGAETQYF. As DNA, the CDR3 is TGTGCCAGCAGTGAAGGAGGAGCGGGGGCGGAGACCCAGTACTTC.

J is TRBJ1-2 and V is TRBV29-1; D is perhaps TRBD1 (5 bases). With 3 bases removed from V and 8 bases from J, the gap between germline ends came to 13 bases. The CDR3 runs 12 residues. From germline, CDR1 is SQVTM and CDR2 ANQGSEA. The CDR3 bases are TGCAGCGTTGATTCGGGGGTGTGGGGCTACACCTTC. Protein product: CSVDSGVWGYTF.

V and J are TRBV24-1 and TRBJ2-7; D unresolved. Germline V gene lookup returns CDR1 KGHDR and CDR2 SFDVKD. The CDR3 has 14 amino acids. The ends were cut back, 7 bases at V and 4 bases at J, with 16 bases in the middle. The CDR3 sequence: CATSPTGSSYEQYF. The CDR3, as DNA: TGTGCCACCAGCCCGACCGGTAGCTCTTACGAGCAGTACTTC.

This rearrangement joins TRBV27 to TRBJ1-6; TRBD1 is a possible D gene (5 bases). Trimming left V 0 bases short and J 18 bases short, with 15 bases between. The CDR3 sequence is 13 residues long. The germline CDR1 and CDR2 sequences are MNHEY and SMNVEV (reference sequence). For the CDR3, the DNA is TGTGCCAGCAGTTTATCGGCAGGGCAACGTAGCCACTTT. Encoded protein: CASSLSAGQRSHF.

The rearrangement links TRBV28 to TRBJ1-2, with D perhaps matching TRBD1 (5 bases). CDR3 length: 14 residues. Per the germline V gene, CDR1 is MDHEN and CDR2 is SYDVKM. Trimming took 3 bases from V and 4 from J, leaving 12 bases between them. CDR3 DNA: TGTGCCAGCAGTTTCCCAGGGTTAGTCTATGGCTACACCTTC. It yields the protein CASSFPGLVYGYTF.

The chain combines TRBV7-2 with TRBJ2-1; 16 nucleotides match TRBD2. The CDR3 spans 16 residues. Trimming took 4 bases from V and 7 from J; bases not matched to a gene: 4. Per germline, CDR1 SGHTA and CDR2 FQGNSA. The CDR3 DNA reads TGTGCCAGCAGCTCGGGACTAGCGGGGGGGCAGAATGAGCAGTTCTTC. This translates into CASSSGLAGGQNEQFF. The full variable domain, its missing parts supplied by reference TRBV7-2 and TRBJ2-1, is GAGVSQSPSNKVTEKGKDVELRCDPISGHTALYWYRQSLGQGLEFLIYFQGNSAPDKSGLPSDRFSAERTGGSVSTLTIQRTQQEDSAVYLCASSSGLAGGQNEQFFGPGTRLTVL.

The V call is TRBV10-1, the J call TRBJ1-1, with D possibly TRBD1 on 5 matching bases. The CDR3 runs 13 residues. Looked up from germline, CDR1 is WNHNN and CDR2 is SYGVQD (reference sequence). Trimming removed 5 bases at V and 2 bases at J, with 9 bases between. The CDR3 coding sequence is TGCGCCAGCAGTAAACAGGCTAACACTGAAGCTTTCTTT. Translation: CASSKQANTEAFF.

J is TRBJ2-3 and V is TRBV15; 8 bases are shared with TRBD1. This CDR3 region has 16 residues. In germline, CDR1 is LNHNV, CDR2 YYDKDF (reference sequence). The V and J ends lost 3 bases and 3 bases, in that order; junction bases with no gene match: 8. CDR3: CATSRMDRVGTDTQYF. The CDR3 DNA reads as TGTGCCACCAGCAGGATGGACAGGGTCGGAACAGATACGCAGTATTTT.

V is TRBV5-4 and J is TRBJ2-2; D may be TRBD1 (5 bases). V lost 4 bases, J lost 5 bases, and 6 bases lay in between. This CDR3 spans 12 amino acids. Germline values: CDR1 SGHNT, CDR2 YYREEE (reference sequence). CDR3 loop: CASSRQTGELFF. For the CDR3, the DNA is TGTGCCAGCAGCAGACAGACCGGGGAGCTGTTTTTT.

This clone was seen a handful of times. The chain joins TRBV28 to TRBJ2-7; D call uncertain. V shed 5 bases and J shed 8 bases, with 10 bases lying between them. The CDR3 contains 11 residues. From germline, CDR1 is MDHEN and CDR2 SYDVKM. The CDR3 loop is CASSPGRKQYF. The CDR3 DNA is TGTGCCAGCAGTCCCGGACGGAAGCAGTACTTC.

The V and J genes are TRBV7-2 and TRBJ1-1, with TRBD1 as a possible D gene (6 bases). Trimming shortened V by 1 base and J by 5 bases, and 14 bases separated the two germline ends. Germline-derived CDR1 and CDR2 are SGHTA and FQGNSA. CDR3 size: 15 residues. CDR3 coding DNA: TGTGCCAGCAGCTTAGGAGGAGGAGGGGGAACTGAAGCTTTCTTT. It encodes CASSLGGGGGTEAFF.